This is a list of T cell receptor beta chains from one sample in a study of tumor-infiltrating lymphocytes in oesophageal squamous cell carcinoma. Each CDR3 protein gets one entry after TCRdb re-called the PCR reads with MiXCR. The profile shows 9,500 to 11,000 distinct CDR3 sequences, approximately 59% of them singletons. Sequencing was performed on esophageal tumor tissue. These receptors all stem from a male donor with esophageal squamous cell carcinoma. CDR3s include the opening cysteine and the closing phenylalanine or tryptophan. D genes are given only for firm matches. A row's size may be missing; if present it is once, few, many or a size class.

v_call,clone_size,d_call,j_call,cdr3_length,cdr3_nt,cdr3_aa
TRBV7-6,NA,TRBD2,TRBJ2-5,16,TGTGCCAGCAGCCCGTCCTTAGCGGGAGGGATTGAGACCCAGTACTTC,CASSPSLAGGIETQYF
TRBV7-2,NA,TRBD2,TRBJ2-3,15,TGTGCCAGCAGCCCCCTAGCGGGAGTGGTTGGTACGCAGTATTTT,CASSPLAGVVGTQYF
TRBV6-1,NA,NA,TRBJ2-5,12,TGTGCCAGCAGCAGGCAGAGTTCACCCCTCCACTTC,CASSRQSSPLHF
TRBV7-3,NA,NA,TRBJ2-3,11,TGTGCCAGCGCGCAGGGGTATACGCAGTATTTT,CASAQGYTQYF
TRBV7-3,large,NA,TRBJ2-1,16,TGTGCCAGCAGCTTAAAAGTGGCAGGGGGGAACAATGAGCAGTTCTTC,CASSLKVAGGNNEQFF
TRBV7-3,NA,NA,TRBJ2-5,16,TGTGCCAGCAGCTTAACGGGCCCCAGGAACCAAGAGACCCAGTACTTC,CASSLTGPRNQETQYF
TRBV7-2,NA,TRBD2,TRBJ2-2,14,TGTGCCAGCAGCTTAAAGGGGAGGGCCGGGGAGCTGTTTTTT,CASSLKGRAGELFF
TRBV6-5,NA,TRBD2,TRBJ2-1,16,TGTGCCAGCAGTTATATACAAAGCGGGGGCTACAATGAGCAGTTCTTC,CASSYIQSGGYNEQFF
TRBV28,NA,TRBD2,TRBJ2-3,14,TGTGCCAGCAGGCTAGCGGGACACACAGATACGCAGTATTTT,CASRLAGHTDTQYF
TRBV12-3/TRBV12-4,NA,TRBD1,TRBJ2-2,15,TGTGCCAGCAAAGACAGGGTTCTCAACACCGGGGAGCTGTTTTTT,CASKDRVLNTGELFF
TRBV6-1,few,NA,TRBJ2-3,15,TGTGCCAGCAGTTACGGGGGCTGGGAAACAGATACGCAGTATTTT,CASSYGGWETDTQYF